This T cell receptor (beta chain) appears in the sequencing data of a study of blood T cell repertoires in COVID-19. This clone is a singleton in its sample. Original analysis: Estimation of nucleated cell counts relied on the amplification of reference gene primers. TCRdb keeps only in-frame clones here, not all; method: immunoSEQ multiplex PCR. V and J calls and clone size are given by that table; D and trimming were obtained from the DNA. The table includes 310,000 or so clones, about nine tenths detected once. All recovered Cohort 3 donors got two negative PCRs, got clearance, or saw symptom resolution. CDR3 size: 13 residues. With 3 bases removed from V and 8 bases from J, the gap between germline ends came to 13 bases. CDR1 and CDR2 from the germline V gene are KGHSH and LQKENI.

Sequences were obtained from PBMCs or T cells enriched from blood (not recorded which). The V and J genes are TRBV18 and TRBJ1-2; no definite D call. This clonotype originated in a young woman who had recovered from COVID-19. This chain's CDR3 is CASSPPSVGGYTF. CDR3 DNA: TGTGCCAGCTCACCCCCGAGCGTAGGCGGCTACACCTTC.